Shown below are 21 T cell receptor beta chains from a single sample sequenced in a study of vaccination effects on CD4 cells after COVID-19. Expansion of antigen-specific CD4+ T cells with viral peptide pools was carried out by the ViraFEST assay before sequencing. Following culture for roughly 10 days, CD4+ T cells were isolated. Participants completed two doses of the BNT162b2 or mRNA-1273 vaccine. Their recognized antigens are unknown. Assay used: immunoSEQ multiplex PCR; TCRdb lists only in-frame clones, some missing. The table has about 50,000 clones, about 70% seen once. The specimen comprised CD4+ T cells from PBMCs cultured with HCoV-OC43 spike peptides, sampled after COVID-19 vaccination. Subset in this sample: HCoV-OC43 spike overlapping peptide pool stimulation. The source is a human donor who received a COVID-19 vaccine.

The chain links TRBV9 to TRBJ1-2; D call uncertain. Germline CDR1 is SGDLS and CDR2 is YYNGEE. Trimming pared 0 bases from V and 6 bases from J, leaving 12 bases between. This CDR3 has 14 residues. The CDR3 is CASSVGYGWDGYTF. The CDR3 nucleotides are TGTGCCAGCAGCGTAGGATACGGGTGGGATGGCTACACCTTC.

Here the CDR3 DNA reads TGTGCCAGCGGGGGAGGGGGCCGGGCAGATACGCAGTATTTT. Translating it yields CASGGGGRADTQYF. The J gene is TRBJ2-3, the V gene TRBV27; D is perhaps TRBD1 or TRBD2 (7 bases each). The CDR3 is 14 amino acids. The germline V gene encodes CDR1 MNHEY and CDR2 SMNVEV (reference sequence). Trimming cost V 8 bases and J 4 bases, with 16 bases left between them.

This clone has just one count. The V gene is TRBV11-2, the J gene TRBJ2-2; 15 nucleotides line up with TRBD2. The germline V gene encodes CDR1 SGHAT and CDR2 FQNNGV. The V and J ends lost 5 bases and 5 bases, in that order; junction bases with no gene match: 3. This CDR3 has 16 residues. This CDR3 is CASSAGLAGGTGELFF. The CDR3 DNA sequence: TGTGCCAGCAGCGCCGGACTAGCGGGGGGGACCGGGGAGCTGTTTTTT. Full variable domain (outside the CDR3, taken from reference TRBV11-2 and TRBJ2-2): EAGVAQSPRYKIIEKRQSVAFWCNPISGHATLYWYQQILGQGPKLLIQFQNNGVVDDSQLPKDRFSAERLKGVDSTLKIQPAKLEDSAVYLCASSAGLAGGTGELFFGEGSRLTVL.

The chain links TRBV19 to TRBJ2-7; 8 nucleotides line up with TRBD2. Germline trimming cut 6 bases from V and 2 bases from J; bases unmatched to any gene: 15. The CDR3 totals 17 residues. The germline CDR1 and CDR2 sequences are LNHDA and SQIVND (reference sequence). In DNA, the CDR3 is TGTGCCAGTAGCCATATTCGTCCCGGGACTAGGGCCTACGAGCAGTACTTC. Protein sequence: CASSHIRPGTRAYEQYF.

The chain is built from TRBV3-1 (or the pseudogene TRBV3-2) and TRBJ2-1, with no clear D. The CDR3 consists of 12 residues. With 2 bases removed from V and 5 bases from J, the gap between germline ends came to 4 bases. Per the germline V gene, CDR1 is LGHDT and CDR2 is YNNKEL (reference sequence). The CDR3 here is CASSQRDNEQFF. In DNA, the CDR3 is TGTGCCAGCAGCCAACGGGACAATGAGCAGTTCTTC.

The V gene is TRBV4-2, the J gene TRBJ2-1, with 7 bases matching TRBD2. From germline, CDR1 is LGHNA and CDR2 YNFKEQ. V lost 0 bases, J lost 4 bases, and 3 bases stayed unmatched. CDR3 length equals 15 residues. The CDR3 coding sequence is TGTGCCAGCAGCCAAGAGACCGGGAGGTACAATGAGCAGTTCTTC. Protein product: CASSQETGRYNEQFF.

CDR3 DNA: TGTGCCAGCAGCCTACAGGGGAATCAGCCCCAGCATTTT. It is translated as CASSLQGNQPQHF. The chain combines TRBV3-1 (or the pseudogene TRBV3-2) with TRBJ1-5, with TRBD1 matching 7 bases. This CDR3 contains 13 residues. Germline-derived CDR1 and CDR2 are LGHDT and YNNKEL (reference sequence). With 4 bases clipped from V and 4 bases from J, the junction kept 1 base outside the gene matches.

This rearrangement joins TRBV10-1 to TRBJ2-7; no reliable D call. Trimming stripped 3 bases from V and 3 bases from J, with 6 bases between. The germline CDR1 and CDR2 sequences are WNHNN and SYGVQD (reference sequence). The CDR3 has 12 residues. CDR3 sequence reads: CASSDSLYEQYF. The DNA of the CDR3 is TGCGCCAGCAGTGACTCCCTCTACGAGCAGTACTTC.

The chain uses TRBV5-6 and TRBJ2-1; 12 bases line up with TRBD2. The CDR3 is made up of 19 amino acids. Germline V gene lookup returns CDR1 SGHDT and CDR2 YYEEEE. V was pared by 3 bases and J by 0 bases, with 10 bases of the junction left unmatched. The CDR3 region has the DNA TGTGCCAGCAGCTCCCCGGAACTAGCGGGGGGAGGCTCCTACAATGAGCAGTTCTTC. It codes for CASSSPELAGGGSYNEQFF.

The CDR3 region is CASSQDTGAGDTQYF. DNA for the CDR3: TGTGCCAGCAGCCAAGATACTGGCGCGGGTGATACGCAGTATTTT. The chain links TRBV3-1 (or the pseudogene TRBV3-2) to TRBJ2-3, with D possibly matching TRBD2 (5 bases). Deletions cut 0 bases from V and 6 bases from J, with 13 bases between. The CDR3 has 15 residues. Germline V gives CDR1 LGHDT, CDR2 YNNKEL (reference sequence).

Here the CDR3 DNA reads TGTGCCAGCAGCGTTGGGGGCGGAATCACCGGGGAGCTGTTTTTT. Protein: CASSVGGGITGELFF. This chain uses TRBV9 with TRBJ2-2; a possible D gene is TRBD1 (6 bases). The V gene's germline CDR1 is SGDLS and CDR2 YYNGEE. The ends were cut back, 2 bases at V and 4 bases at J, with 12 bases in the middle. The CDR3 has 15 residues.

The chain combines TRBV19 with TRBJ2-2; no clear D. The CDR3 sequence is 14 residues long. V shed 6 bases and J shed 1 base, with 9 bases lying between them. Germline V gene sequence: CDR1 LNHDA, CDR2 SQIVND (reference sequence). CDR3 coding DNA: TGTGCCAGTAGGGGCCATTTGAACACCGGGGAGCTGTTTTTT. It is translated as CASRGHLNTGELFF. Full variable domain (outside the CDR3, taken from reference TRBV19 and TRBJ2-2): DGGITQSPKYLFRKEGQNVTLSCEQNLNHDAMYWYRQDPGQGLRLIYYSQIVNDFQKGDIAEGYSVSREKKESFPLTVTSAQKNPTAFYLCASRGHLNTGELFFGEGSRLTVL.

The table lists this clone with a few counts. The CDR3 sequence: CASSSPGETGANVLTF. The DNA of the CDR3 is TGTGCCAGCAGTTCCCCGGGAGAGACTGGGGCCAACGTCCTGACTTTC. The chain couples TRBV6-5 to TRBJ2-6, with D maybe TRBD2 (6 bases). The germline V gene encodes CDR1 MNHEY and CDR2 SVGAGI. The length of the CDR3 is 16 residues. Trimming stripped 4 bases from V and 2 bases from J, with 12 bases between.

The rearrangement links TRBV18 to TRBJ2-5; a possible D gene is TRBD2 (5 bases). In germline, CDR1 is KGHSH, CDR2 LQKENI. V was shortened by 2 bases and J by 5 bases, with 9 bases between the two germline ends. The CDR3 runs 13 residues. The CDR3 DNA sequence: TGTGCCAGCTCACCATTCGGGGAGGAGACCCAGTACTTC. It translates to CASSPFGEETQYF.

The chain combines TRBV19 with TRBJ1-2; D is perhaps TRBD1 (5 bases). Germline lookup yields CDR1 LNHDA and CDR2 SQIVND (reference sequence). Trimming took 4 bases from V and 1 from J, leaving 13 bases between them. The length of the CDR3 is 15 residues. The CDR3: CASSTTHRSNYGYTF. As DNA, the CDR3 is TGTGCCAGTAGTACCACCCACAGGAGTAACTATGGCTACACCTTC. The complete variable domain, with remaining parts taken from reference TRBV19 and TRBJ1-2, reads DGGITQSPKYLFRKEGQNVTLSCEQNLNHDAMYWYRQDPGQGLRLIYYSQIVNDFQKGDIAEGYSVSREKKESFPLTVTSAQKNPTAFYLCASSTTHRSNYGYTFGSGTRLTVV.

The chain uses TRBV5-1 and TRBJ2-7; TRBD1 matches at 7 bases. The trim removed 4 bases at V and 4 bases at J, leaving 8 bases unmatched. Germline values: CDR1 SGHRS, CDR2 YFSETQ. The CDR3 has 14 amino acids. CDR3 nucleotides: TGCGCCAGCAGCGTAACGACAGGGTCGTACGAGCAGTACTTC. Translation: CASSVTTGSYEQYF.

This clone was counted only a few times. The V and J genes are TRBV10-3 and TRBJ1-2, with D unclear. CDR3 size: 13 residues. Trimming removed 0 bases at V and 6 bases at J, with 8 bases between. CDR1 and CDR2 (germline): ENHRY, SYGVKD. The CDR3 protein is CAISESQTDGYTF. CDR3 nucleotide sequence: TGTGCCATCAGTGAGTCGCAAACTGATGGCTACACCTTC.

V gene TRBV18 combines with J gene TRBJ1-6; D remains ambiguous. Trimming took 2 bases from V and 9 from J, leaving 17 bases between them. CDR3 size: 16 residues. Germline CDR1 and CDR2: KGHSH and LQKENI. The CDR3 DNA is TGTGCCAGCTCACCAGGAGTGAGTCGGGGTATTTCACCCCTCCACTTT. As protein: CASSPGVSRGISPLHF. Full variable domain (outside the CDR3, taken from reference TRBV18 and TRBJ1-6): NAGVMQNPRHLVRRRGQEARLRCSPMKGHSHVYWYRQLPEEGLKFMVYLQKENIIDESGMPKERFSAEFPKEGPSILRIQQVVRGDSAAYFCASSPGVSRGISPLHFGNGTRLTVT.

This clone was detected only a few times. This chain connects TRBV7-8 to TRBJ2-5, with a tentative D call TRBD2 (6 bases). Trimming stripped 5 bases from V and 4 bases from J, with 14 bases between. The CDR3 contains 14 residues. In germline, CDR1 is SGHVS, CDR2 FQNEAQ. The CDR3 is CASSPRLGTETQYF. The CDR3 bases are TGTGCCAGCAGCCCCCGACTAGGAACAGAGACCCAGTACTTC.

V is TRBV24-1 and J is TRBJ1-6; D call uncertain. Trimming took 4 bases from V and 3 from J, leaving 6 bases between them. Germline V CDR1 and CDR2: KGHDR, SFDVKD. The CDR3 has 14 residues. The CDR3 protein is CATSEKDYNSPLHF. CDR3 nucleotides: TGTGCCACCAGTGAGAAGGACTATAATTCACCCCTCCACTTT.

CDR3 sequence reads: CASSPDTSGSVQETQYF. The CDR3 coding sequence is TGCGCCAGCAGCCCGGACACTAGCGGGAGCGTCCAAGAGACCCAGTACTTC. The gene calls are TRBV4-1 and TRBJ2-5; 11 nucleotides align to TRBD2. With 4 bases clipped from V and 1 base from J, the junction kept 8 bases outside the gene matches. CDR1 is MGHRA and CDR2 is YSYEKL in the germline V gene. This CDR3 is built from 17 residues.